The 23 T cell receptor beta chains reported below all come from one sample, sequenced in a study of T cell changes during pregnancy in multiple sclerosis. The assay was immunoSEQ multiplex PCR, and TCRdb's table has in-frame clones only and misses some. The top ten clones hold more than 7% of a sample with tens of thousands of clones, about 87% of them seen once. This specimen was CD8+ T cells from peripheral blood mononuclear cells, taken before pregnancy. Receptors originate from a female donor with multiple sclerosis, enrolled in a pregnancy study.

This clone was recorded once. The chain carries TRBV6-5 and TRBJ2-2, with TRBD1 as a possible D gene (8 bases). CDR1 is MNHEY, CDR2 SVGAGI, per germline. The V end was cut by 5 bases, the J end by 6 bases, with 13 bases between. The CDR3 sequence is 14 residues long. CDR3 protein: CASSDRGGSGELFF. CDR3 in DNA: TGTGCCAGCAGTGACAGGGGAGGGTCCGGGGAGCTGTTTTTT.

In nucleotides, the CDR3 is TGTGCCAGCAGTCATCAGGGGTCCCGCGAGCAGTACTTC. It encodes CASSHQGSREQYF. The chain uses TRBV28 and TRBJ2-7, with a possible D match to TRBD1 (6 bases). In germline, CDR1 is MDHEN, CDR2 SYDVKM. V was clipped by 5 bases and J by 6 bases, with 14 bases between them. The CDR3 covers 13 residues. The full variable domain, with the rest looked up from reference TRBV28 and TRBJ2-7, is DVKVTQSSRYLVKRTGEKVFLECVQDMDHENMFWYRQDPGLGLRLIYFSYDVKMKEKGDIPEGYSVSREKKERFSLILESASTNQTSMYLCASSHQGSREQYFGPGTRLTVT.

The chain joins TRBV7-9 to TRBJ2-3; 10 bases line up with TRBD2. The CDR3 spans 16 residues. J lost 3 bases, V lost 6 bases, and 9 bases had no gene match. CDR1 and CDR2 from the germline V gene are SEHNR and FQNEAQ (reference sequence). This chain's CDR3 is CASRTLAGAITDTQYF. CDR3 nucleotides: TGTGCCAGCAGAACCCTAGCGGGAGCAATTACAGATACGCAGTATTTT.

The chain combines TRBV19 with TRBJ1-5, with 7 bases matching TRBD1. The junction had 9 bases not matched to a gene; V was cut back by 6 bases and J by 7 bases. The germline CDR1 and CDR2 sequences are LNHDA and SQIVND (reference sequence). CDR3 length equals 14 residues. CDR3 loop: CASRLTGDGQPQHF. The CDR3 region has the DNA TGTGCCAGTAGACTAACAGGGGATGGCCAGCCCCAGCATTTT.

About this clone itself: Sequence at one end of the junction differs from germline and may be a read error. The rearrangement links TRBV7-7 to TRBJ2-5; 9 bases line up with TRBD1. The CDR3 extends over 14 amino acids. From germline, CDR1 is SSHAT and CDR2 FNYEAQ (reference sequence). The DNA of the CDR3 is TGTGCTAGCAGCCCGGGACAGGGCGAGGAGACCCAGTACTTC. Its translation is CASSPGQGEETQYF. Supplemented by reference TRBV7-7 and TRBJ2-5, the full variable domain reads GAGVSQSPRYKVTKRGQDVTLRCDPISSHATLYWYQQALGQGPEFLTYFNYEAQPDKSGLPSDRFSAERPEGSISTLTIQRTEQRDSAMYRCASSPGQGEETQYFGPGTRLLVL.

The rearrangement joins TRBV6-5 to TRBJ2-7; weak D call: TRBD2 (6 bases). Germline values: CDR1 MNHEY, CDR2 SVGAGI. This CDR3 is built from 14 residues. V lost 6 bases and J 6 bases, leaving 18 bases between the germline ends. CDR3 region: CASSPQQEGIEQYF. The CDR3 coding sequence is TGTGCCAGCAGCCCACAACAGGAGGGGATCGAGCAGTACTTC.

The chain carries TRBV27 and TRBJ2-7; D may be TRBD2 (6 bases). The V end lost 4 bases, the J end lost 1 base, and 8 bases lay between the germline ends. Germline-derived CDR1 and CDR2 are MNHEY and SMNVEV (reference sequence). This CDR3 contains 13 residues. For the CDR3, the DNA is TGTGCCAGCAGTTCAAGCGGGTCCTACGAGCAGTACTTC. It yields the protein CASSSSGSYEQYF.

This chain uses TRBV19 with TRBJ2-7; unclear D gene. This CDR3 contains 13 residues. CDR1 and CDR2 from the germline V gene are LNHDA and SQIVND (reference sequence). Trimming left V 4 bases short and J 6 bases short, with 13 bases between. CDR3 residues: CASSRRTGGEQYF. In nucleotides, the CDR3 is TGTGCCAGTAGTAGGCGAACTGGCGGCGAGCAGTACTTC.

The V call is TRBV29-1, the J call TRBJ2-3; 14 nucleotides line up with TRBD2. The CDR3 spans 18 residues. The germline V gene encodes CDR1 SQVTM and CDR2 ANQGSEA. J gave up 0 bases and V 6 bases, and 11 bases lay outside the gene matches. The CDR3: CSVEGRLAGGPSTDTQYF. CDR3 nucleotide sequence: TGCAGCGTGGAGGGCAGACTAGCGGGAGGGCCGAGCACAGATACGCAGTATTTT.

The V and J genes are TRBV4-2 and TRBJ2-2, with TRBD2 matching over 10 bases. The germline V gene encodes CDR1 LGHNA and CDR2 YNFKEQ. J was trimmed by 3 bases and V by 3 bases; bases with no gene match: 4. CDR3 size: 16 residues. This CDR3 reads CASSQDGLADTGELFF. The CDR3, as DNA: TGTGCCAGCAGCCAGGACGGACTAGCGGACACCGGGGAGCTGTTTTTT.

This clone was observed a few times. This specimen includes other DNA sequences encoding the same CDR3. The gene calls are TRBV5-1 and TRBJ2-7, with TRBD1 identical over 7 bases. The CDR3 spans 14 residues. Germline lookup yields CDR1 SGHRS and CDR2 YFSETQ. V was pared by 1 base and J by 3 bases, with 4 bases of the junction left unmatched. The CDR3 coding sequence is TGCGCCAGCAGCTTGAAACAGGGGTTCTACGAGCAGTACTTC. Its translation: CASSLKQGFYEQYF. Variable domain in full (rest from reference TRBV5-1 and TRBJ2-7): KAGVTQTPRYLIKTRGQQVTLSCSPISGHRSVSWYQQTPGQGLQFLFEYFSETQRNKGNFPGRFSGRQFSNSRSEMNVSTLELGDSALYLCASSLKQGFYEQYFGPGTRLTVT.

The V and J genes are TRBV19 and TRBJ2-7; TRBD2 matches 15 bases. In germline, CDR1 is LNHDA, CDR2 SQIVND (reference sequence). The CDR3 sequence is 15 residues long. Unmatched junction bases numbered 4, after V lost 4 bases and J lost 6 bases. CDR3 protein: CASSTGLAGGFEQYF. CDR3 bases: TGTGCCAGTAGTACGGGACTAGCGGGAGGATTCGAGCAGTACTTC.

The V call is TRBV2, the J call TRBJ2-1; no definite D call. The V gene lost 7 bases and the J gene lost 8 bases, with 24 bases spanning the gap. The germline gives CDR1 SNHLY, CDR2 FYNNEI. There are 16 residues in the CDR3. The CDR3 loop reads CASTIDRSGSLDEQFF. In DNA, the CDR3 is TGTGCCAGCACCATAGACCGGTCAGGCTCGTTAGATGAGCAGTTCTTC.

The V gene is TRBV27, the J gene TRBJ2-7; TRBD2 matches at 12 bases. Germline V CDR1 and CDR2: MNHEY, SMNVEV (reference sequence). CDR3 length: 16 residues. The trim removed 5 bases at V and 2 bases at J, leaving 7 bases unmatched. This chain's CDR3 is CASSPRTSGTTYEQYF. Here the CDR3 DNA reads TGTGCCAGCAGTCCACGGACTAGCGGGACGACCTACGAGCAGTACTTC.

V and J are TRBV29-1 and TRBJ1-1; TRBD1 aligns across 9 bases. V gave up 4 bases and J gave up 5 bases; unmatched junction bases: 8. Germline CDR1 and CDR2: SQVTM and ANQGSEA. The CDR3 covers 14 residues. CDR3 DNA sequence: TGCAGCGTTGGGGGACAGGGTGGAGGTACTGAAGCTTTCTTT. Amino acids: CSVGGQGGGTEAFF.

By its share, this clone is medium-sized. The chain has TRBV7-9 and TRBJ2-2, with 14 bases fitting TRBD2. Germline values: CDR1 SEHNR, CDR2 FQNEAQ (reference sequence). With 5 bases clipped from V and 8 bases from J, the junction kept 4 bases outside the gene matches. The CDR3 runs to 15 residues. The CDR3 reads CASSGTSGRDGELFF. Here the CDR3 DNA reads TGTGCCAGCAGCGGGACTAGCGGGAGAGATGGGGAGCTGTTTTTT.

This clone was seen only once. Germline and junction disagree at one end, which may indicate a read error. The chain joins TRBV13 to TRBJ2-3, with 9 bases fitting TRBD2. Looked up from germline, CDR1 is PRHDT and CDR2 is FYEKMQ (reference sequence). This CDR3 spans 12 amino acids. The CDR3 is CASRSELAGLAF. The CDR3 DNA sequence: TGTGCCAGCAGGAGTGAGCTAGCGGGGCTCGCTTTT. The full variable domain, rest sourced from reference TRBV13 and TRBJ2-3, is AAGVIQSPRHLIKEKRETATLKCYPIPRHDTVYWYQQGPGQDPQFLISFYEKMQSDKGSIPDRFSAQQFSDYHSELNMSSLELGDSALYFCASRSELAGLAFGPGTRLTVL.

This chain joins TRBV2 and TRBJ2-7; possibly TRBD2 for D (6 bases). V was pared by 6 bases and J by 3 bases, with 9 bases between. CDR3 length equals 12 residues. Germline CDR1 is SNHLY and CDR2 is FYNNEI. CDR3 sequence (DNA): TGTGCCAGCAGACCCGGGGGCTACGAGCAGTACTTC. This translates into CASRPGGYEQYF.

The chain has TRBV9 and TRBJ2-2; possibly TRBD1 for D (5 bases). V was shortened by 4 bases and J by 1 base, with 8 bases between the two germline ends. CDR3 length: 14 amino acids. CDR1 SGDLS and CDR2 YYNGEE come from the germline V gene. For the CDR3, the DNA is TGTGCCAGCAGCTTCGGACAGAACACCGGGGAGCTGTTTTTT. Amino acid sequence: CASSFGQNTGELFF.

The chain employs TRBV6-4 and TRBJ2-3; TRBD1 might be the D (5 bases). V dropped 3 bases and J dropped 4 bases, with 11 bases sitting between them. Germline V gene lookup returns CDR1 MRHNA and CDR2 SNTAGT. CDR3 size: 14 residues. CDR3 bases: TGTGCCAGCAGTGAATCCCAGGGCTCAGATACGCAGTATTTT. Protein product: CASSESQGSDTQYF.

Judged by abundance, this clone is medium-sized. The rearrangement links TRBV30 to TRBJ2-1; 11 positions agree with TRBD2. The CDR3 extends over 15 amino acids. V trimming: 5 bases; J trimming: 10 bases; junction bases outside the gene matches: 13. Germline values: CDR1 GTSNPN, CDR2 SVGIG (reference sequence). This CDR3 is CAWQSTGLAEREQFF. The CDR3 bases are TGTGCCTGGCAAAGCACGGGACTAGCGGAACGAGAGCAGTTCTTC.

This clone was recorded once. The chain links TRBV7-9 to TRBJ1-2; possibly TRBD1 for D (5 bases). Trimming shortened V by 1 base and J by 8 bases, and 14 bases separated the two germline ends. Germline CDR1 and CDR2: SEHNR and FQNEAQ (reference sequence). The CDR3 is 14 amino acids. This chain's CDR3 is CASSLEQVLGGYTF. CDR3 nucleotide sequence: TGTGCCAGCAGCTTAGAACAGGTTCTTGGCGGCTACACCTTC.

The chain employs TRBV6-4 and TRBJ2-1; 9 nucleotides match TRBD2. Per germline, CDR1 MRHNA and CDR2 SNTAGT. This CDR3 contains 16 residues. The V segment lost 0 bases and the J segment 4 bases; nucleotides outside the gene matches: 4. The CDR3 protein is CASSDSAGGDYNEQFF. The CDR3 bases are TGTGCCAGCAGTGACTCTGCGGGGGGGGATTACAATGAGCAGTTCTTC.